Presented here are 18 T cell receptor beta chains from one specimen sequenced in a study of graft-versus-host responses after intestinal transplantation (dated by TCRdb to the early 2020s). The receptor library was made with the immunoSEQ multiplex PCR assay. TCRdb holds this immuneACCESS table with in-frame rearrangements only. Some clones are missing; in checked studies, unresolved V genes explain under half, and the rest has no known cause. Counted in this sample were about 18,000 clones; over 75% of them appeared once. In total, the top ten clones hold roughly 2% of the sample. The sample in question was PBMCs, obtained 14 days after transplant. These receptors were obtained from a human patient who received an intestinal transplant, so some T cells may come from the graft donor.

This clone was counted once. The chain recombines TRBV11-2 with TRBJ2-5, with 8 bases fitting TRBD2. The CDR3 is 18 residues long. V lost 4 bases to trimming and J lost 2 bases; unmatched junction nucleotides: 15. Germline V lookup: CDR1 SGHAT, CDR2 FQNNGV. This CDR3 reads CASSYKWGNSGTQETQYF. CDR3 sequence (DNA): TGTGCCAGCAGCTACAAATGGGGGAATAGCGGGACTCAAGAGACCCAGTACTTC.

The chain links TRBV5-6 to TRBJ2-1; TRBD1 might be the D (6 bases). The CDR3 runs 13 residues. The germline V and J ends were trimmed by 4 bases and 6 bases, with 11 bases remaining between them. Germline V CDR1 and CDR2: SGHDT, YYEEEE. CDR3 sequence (DNA): TGTGCCAGCAGCAAAGGGACACCCAATGAGCAGTTCTTC. Encoded protein: CASSKGTPNEQFF.

This chain joins TRBV6-5 and TRBJ1-1, with D uncertain. V was pared by 5 bases and J by 0 bases, with 10 bases between. The CDR3 is 14 amino acids. Germline V lookup: CDR1 MNHEY, CDR2 SVGAGI. CDR3 DNA: TGTGCCAGCAGTATTGAGTTCATGAACACTGAAGCTTTCTTT. Protein sequence: CASSIEFMNTEAFF.

The chain links TRBV18 to TRBJ2-6; D remains ambiguous. The V end lost 5 bases, the J end lost 5 bases, and 22 bases lay between the germline ends. CDR1 and CDR2 from the germline V gene are KGHSH and LQKENI. The CDR3 totals 18 residues. The CDR3 bases are TGTGCCAGCTCAGTAGATAAGGATTTACAAAGTCGGGCCAACGTCCTGACTTTC. Protein product: CASSVDKDLQSRANVLTF.

This clone was picked up a small number of times. The chain uses TRBV7-6 and TRBJ1-2, with 10 bases aligning to TRBD1. This CDR3 spans 17 amino acids. V shed 1 base, J shed 4 bases, and the junction held 9 bases outside the gene matches. Germline-derived CDR1 and CDR2 are SGHVS and FNYEAQ. The CDR3 region has the DNA TGTGCCAGCAGCTTAGGGGGGACAGGGGTCTCCAGCTATGGCTACACCTTC. It is translated as CASSLGGTGVSSYGYTF.

This sequence joins TRBV28 and TRBJ2-5; 7 nucleotides align to TRBD1. The J call may be incorrect, as the DNA end agrees better with TRBJ2-7. Germline assignment: CDR1 MDHEN and CDR2 SYDVKM. The CDR3 is 17 amino acids. CDR3 in amino acids: CASSLAGTEKLLYEQYF. In DNA, the CDR3 is TGTGCCAGCAGTTTAGCCGGGACAGAAAAGTTACTCTACGAGCAGTACTTC.

V usage is TRBV28 and J usage is TRBJ2-7; possible D gene TRBD2, 6 bases. This CDR3 is built from 16 residues. V was pared by 6 bases and J by 3 bases, with 21 bases between. From germline, CDR1 is MDHEN and CDR2 SYDVKM. CDR3 bases: TGTGCCAGCAGACGAAGTGTGGGACTGGGGCGCTACGAGCAGTACTTC. Protein sequence: CASRRSVGLGRYEQYF.

The chain is built from TRBV7-2 and TRBJ2-1; TRBD2 matches 11 bases. This CDR3 is 17 amino acids long. Germline CDR1 reads SGHTA; CDR2 reads FQGNSA. V shed 5 bases, J shed 3 bases, and the junction held 9 bases outside the gene matches. The CDR3 spells CASSHALGTSGYNEQFF. CDR3 coding DNA: TGTGCCAGCAGCCACGCCTTGGGGACTAGCGGCTACAATGAGCAGTTCTTC.

The J gene is TRBJ2-2, the V gene TRBV9; the match to TRBD2 covers 12 bases. The CDR3 contains 17 residues. Trimming took 3 bases from V and 2 from J; bases not matched to a gene: 5. CDR1 and CDR2 (germline): SGDLS, YYNGEE. The CDR3 coding sequence is TGTGCCAGCAGCGGAACTAGCGGGGGGTTAAACACCGGGGAGCTGTTTTTT. This translates into CASSGTSGGLNTGELFF.

V and J are TRBV28 and TRBJ1-4; D is ambiguous. Deletions cut 2 bases from V and 4 bases from J, with 11 bases between. CDR1 is MDHEN, CDR2 SYDVKM, per germline. The CDR3 has 15 residues. The CDR3 sequence is CASSLAGSYNEKLFF. The CDR3 DNA reads as TGTGCCAGCAGTTTAGCCGGGTCCTATAATGAAAAACTGTTTTTT.

This clone was detected only a few times. The chain recombines TRBV19 with TRBJ1-6; tentative D call: TRBD1 (5 bases). CDR3 size: 13 residues. CDR1 is LNHDA, CDR2 SQIVND, per germline (reference sequence). Trimming pared 3 bases from V and 14 bases from J, leaving 14 bases between. The CDR3 coding sequence is TGTGCCAGTAGTATGGGGACTCCGTCGACCCTCCACTTT. The encoded protein is CASSMGTPSTLHF.

V gene TRBV27 combines with J gene TRBJ2-1; D might be TRBD2 (6 bases). Germline V CDR1 and CDR2: MNHEY, SMNVEV (reference sequence). The CDR3 extends over 15 amino acids. V shed 5 bases and J shed 2 bases, with 13 bases lying between them. The CDR3: CASSLGVAAYNEQFF. In nucleotides, the CDR3 is TGTGCCAGCAGTCTAGGAGTAGCGGCCTACAATGAGCAGTTCTTC.

This clone was seen a few times. The CDR3, as DNA: TGTGCCTGGAGTTCAGGACTCTACGAGCAGTACTTC. Its translation is CAWSSGLYEQYF. J is TRBJ2-7 and V is TRBV30; the D gene is possibly TRBD2 (5 bases). The V end was cut by 2 bases, the J end by 3 bases, with 8 bases between. Germline V CDR1 and CDR2: GTSNPN, SVGIG (reference sequence). The CDR3 consists of 12 residues.

This chain links TRBV6-5 with TRBJ2-7; 11 bases agree with TRBD2. With 5 bases clipped from V and 2 bases from J, the junction kept 5 bases outside the gene matches. CDR1 is MNHEY, CDR2 SVGAGI, per germline. The CDR3 runs 15 residues. The CDR3 loop is CASSPLAGDAYEQYF. CDR3 nucleotides: TGTGCCAGCAGTCCACTAGCGGGAGATGCCTACGAGCAGTACTTC.

The chain is built from TRBV6-6 and TRBJ1-2, with a weak D call TRBD1 (6 bases). Germline loops: CDR1 MNHNY, CDR2 SVGAGI (reference sequence). The CDR3 has 13 amino acids. The ends were cut back, 2 bases at V and 2 bases at J, with 6 bases in the middle. DNA of the CDR3: TGTGCCAGCAGTTACGGGACAAACTATGGCTACACCTTC. This sequence encodes CASSYGTNYGYTF.

The chain combines TRBV5-5 with TRBJ2-7; a weak D match, TRBD1 (6 bases). The CDR3 totals 11 residues. Germline V gene sequence: CDR1 SGHKS, CDR2 YYEKEE (reference sequence). The V end lost 4 bases, the J end lost 6 bases, and 8 bases lay between the germline ends. The CDR3 bases are TGTGCCAGCAGCCCAGGGGTCGAGCAGTACTTC. It codes for CASSPGVEQYF.

V is TRBV13 and J is TRBJ2-6, with D perhaps matching TRBD1 (6 bases). The V end lost 5 bases, the J end lost 1 base, and 15 bases lay between the germline ends. Germline V gene lookup returns CDR1 PRHDT and CDR2 FYEKMQ (reference sequence). This CDR3 contains 17 residues. The CDR3 is CASSGAGVRSGANVLTF. CDR3 sequence (DNA): TGTGCCAGCAGCGGGGCAGGGGTGAGGTCTGGGGCCAACGTCCTGACTTTC.

The chain uses TRBV2 and TRBJ2-6; TRBD1 is a possible D gene (5 bases). The germline V gene has CDR1 SNHLY and CDR2 FYNNEI. Deletions cut 6 bases from V and 0 bases from J, with 15 bases between. The length of the CDR3 is 17 residues. The CDR3 reads CASRNLPDSSGANVLTF. Here the CDR3 DNA reads TGTGCCAGCAGGAACTTACCTGACAGCTCTGGGGCCAACGTCCTGACTTTC. Drawing the rest from reference TRBV2 and TRBJ2-6, the complete variable domain is EPEVTQTPSHQVTQMGQEVILRCVPISNHLYFYWYRQILGQKVEFLVSFYNNEISEKSEIFDDQFSVERPDGSNFTLKIRSTKLEDSAMYFCASRNLPDSSGANVLTFGAGSRLTVL.